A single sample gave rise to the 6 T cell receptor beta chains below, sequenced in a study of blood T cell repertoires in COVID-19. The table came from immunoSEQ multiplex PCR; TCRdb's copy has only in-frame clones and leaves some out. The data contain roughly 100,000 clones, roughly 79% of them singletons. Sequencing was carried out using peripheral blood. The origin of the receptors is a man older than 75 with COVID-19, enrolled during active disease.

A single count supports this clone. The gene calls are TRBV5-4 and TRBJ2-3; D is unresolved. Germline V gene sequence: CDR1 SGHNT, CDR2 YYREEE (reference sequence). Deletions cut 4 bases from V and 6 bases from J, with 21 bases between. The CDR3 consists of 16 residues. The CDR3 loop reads CASSLPGQKRSDTQYF. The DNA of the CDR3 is TGTGCCAGCAGCCTACCCGGCCAAAAGCGATCGGATACGCAGTATTTT. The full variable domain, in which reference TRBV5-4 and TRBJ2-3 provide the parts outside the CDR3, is ETGVTQSPTHLIKTRGQQVTLRCSSQSGHNTVSWYQQALGQGPQFIFQYYREEENGRGNFPPRFSGLQFPNYSSELNVNALELDDSALYLCASSLPGQKRSDTQYFGPGTRLTVL.

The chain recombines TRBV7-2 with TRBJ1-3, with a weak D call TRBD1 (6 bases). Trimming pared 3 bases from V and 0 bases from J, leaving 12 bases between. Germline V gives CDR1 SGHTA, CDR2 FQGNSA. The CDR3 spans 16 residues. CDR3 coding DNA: TGTGCCAGCAGCTTCGGACAGCCCGACTCTGGAAACACCATATATTTT. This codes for CASSFGQPDSGNTIYF.

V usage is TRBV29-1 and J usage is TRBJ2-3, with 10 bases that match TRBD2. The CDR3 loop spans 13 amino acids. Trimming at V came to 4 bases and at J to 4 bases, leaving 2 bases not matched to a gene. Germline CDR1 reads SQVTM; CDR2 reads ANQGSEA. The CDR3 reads CSVVAGGPDTQYF. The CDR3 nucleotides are TGCAGCGTTGTAGCGGGGGGACCAGATACGCAGTATTTT.

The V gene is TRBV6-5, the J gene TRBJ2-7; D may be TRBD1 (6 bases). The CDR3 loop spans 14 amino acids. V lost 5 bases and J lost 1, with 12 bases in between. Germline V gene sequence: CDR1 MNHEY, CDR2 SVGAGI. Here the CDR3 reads CASSPQRGSYEQYF. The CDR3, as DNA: TGTGCCAGCAGTCCTCAGAGGGGGTCCTACGAGCAGTACTTC.

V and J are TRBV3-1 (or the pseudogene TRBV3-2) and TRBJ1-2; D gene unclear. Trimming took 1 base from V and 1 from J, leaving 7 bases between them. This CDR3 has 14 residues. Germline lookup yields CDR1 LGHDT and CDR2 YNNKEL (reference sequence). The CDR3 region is CASSQGSGNYGYTF. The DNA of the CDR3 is TGTGCCAGCAGCCAAGGGTCCGGTAACTATGGCTACACCTTC.

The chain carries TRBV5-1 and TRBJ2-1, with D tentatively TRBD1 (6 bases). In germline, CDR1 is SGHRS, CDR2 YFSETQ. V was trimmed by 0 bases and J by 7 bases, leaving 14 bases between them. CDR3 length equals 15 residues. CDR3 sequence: CASSLVAGVVNEQFF. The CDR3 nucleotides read TGCGCCAGCAGCTTGGTGGCAGGGGTAGTGAATGAGCAGTTCTTC.